This paragraph covers one T cell receptor beta chain sequence. The source of the sample is a study of control samples from healthy donors and cancer patients. Assay used: immunoSEQ multiplex PCR; TCRdb lists only in-frame clones, some missing. This table has about 20,000 clones, roughly 84% appearing once. V lost 1 base and J lost 3; bases outside the gene matches: 2. CDR3 length equals 15 residues. The germline CDR1 and CDR2 sequences are GTSNPN and SVGIG (reference sequence). The J gene is TRBJ2-1, the V gene TRBV30; 11 nucleotides agree with TRBD2. The sequenced material came from PBMCs. The clonotype comes from a woman in her 70s with lung cancer. The CDR3: CAWSAGTSGYNEQFF. Written as DNA, the CDR3 is TGTGCCTGGAGTGCCGGGACTAGCGGCTACAATGAGCAGTTCTTC.